These 23 T cell receptor beta chains were sequenced from one sample in a study of T cell repertoires in cytomegalovirus infection. A single record per CDR3 protein comes from TCRdb applying MiXCR to the reads. This repertoire shows around 530,000 distinct CDR3 sequences, approximately 15% found once; its top ten account for roughly 25%. Material for sequencing was CD8+ T cells from PBMCs. The receptors were gathered from a human donor in good health (CMV status not recorded). Some clones in this sample may be carry-over from other donors' samples.

This clonotype was seen at least ten times. The rearrangement uses TRBV6-2 or TRBV6-3 and TRBJ1-2; tentative D call: TRBD1 (5 bases). Germline CDR1 is MNHEY and CDR2 is SVGEGT. V shed 6 bases and J shed 3 bases, with 14 bases lying between them. The CDR3 has 14 residues. CDR3 sequence: CASRPGGEDYGYTF. Written as DNA, the CDR3 is TGTGCCAGCAGACCCGGAGGGGAGGACTATGGCTACACCTTC.

In its sample, this clonotype was seen many times. This chain links TRBV7-6 with TRBJ2-3; D is unclear. Trimming left V 3 bases short and J 2 bases short, with 6 bases between. CDR3 length equals 13 residues. The germline V gene encodes CDR1 SGHVS and CDR2 FNYEAQ. The CDR3 region has the DNA TGTGCCAGCAGCTTTTTATACACAGATACGCAGTATTTT. Protein: CASSFLYTDTQYF.

This sequence joins TRBV19 and TRBJ1-1; D not certain. The CDR3 has 15 amino acids. CDR1 is LNHDA, CDR2 SQIVND, per germline (reference sequence). The V end lost 3 bases, the J end lost 0 bases, and 11 bases lay between the germline ends. CDR3 in amino acids: CASSIMRHMNTEAFF. The CDR3 nucleotides are TGTGCCAGTAGTATTATGCGGCACATGAACACTGAAGCTTTCTTT.

The chain combines TRBV28 with TRBJ1-3; the match to TRBD1 covers 8 bases. From germline, CDR1 is MDHEN and CDR2 SYDVKM. CDR3 length: 15 amino acids. V shed 4 bases and J 8 bases; nucleotides not matched to a gene: 10. DNA of the CDR3: TGTGCCAGCAGTTCCACCTACAGGGGGGACGACACCATATATTTT. Its protein is CASSSTYRGDDTIYF.

Of note for this clonotype: The junction differs from germline at one of its ends, possibly a read error. The genes are TRBV27 and TRBJ2-3; tentatively, D is TRBD1 or TRBD2 (5 bases each). Looked up from germline, CDR1 is MNHEY and CDR2 is SMNVEV (reference sequence). The CDR3 loop spans 14 amino acids. CDR3 coding DNA: TGTGCAAGCAGCTTGGGGGTAGTCGGTGGTACGCAGTATTTT. This encodes CASSLGVVGGTQYF.

This clonotype showed up just a few times. At one boundary the junction diverges from the germline segment, which might be a read error. The rearrangement links TRBV10-3 to TRBJ1-2; D may be TRBD1 (5 bases). The CDR3 length is 11 residues. Germline V CDR1 and CDR2: ENHRY, SYGVKD. The DNA for the CDR3 is TGTGCCATCAGTGAGTCGGGACCTCCTCTCTTC. Its translation: CAISESGPPLF.

This clonotype was recorded a few times. The DNA for the CDR3 is TGCAGTGCTAGAGATCAGGACAGGGACAATGGCTACACCTTC. It yields the protein CSARDQDRDNGYTF. V and J are TRBV20-1 and TRBJ1-2, with 8 bases that match TRBD1. V lost 0 bases and J lost 6; bases outside the gene matches: 6. Per the germline V gene, CDR1 is DFQATT and CDR2 is SNEGSKA (reference sequence). The CDR3 has 14 residues.

The chain uses TRBV29-1 and TRBJ2-1, with D perhaps TRBD2 (5 bases). Germline V gene lookup returns CDR1 SQVTM and CDR2 ANQGSEA. The V end lost 2 bases, the J end lost 0 bases, and 20 bases lay between the germline ends. CDR3 length: 18 amino acids. The CDR3 nucleotides read TGCAGCGTTGAACGGATGGCTAGCTCCCAGAGCTCCTACAATGAGCAGTTCTTC. This encodes CSVERMASSQSSYNEQFF.

J is TRBJ2-7 and V is TRBV10-3; D uncertain. Trimming stripped 8 bases from V and 5 bases from J, with 22 bases between. The CDR3 sequence is 15 residues long. CDR1 and CDR2 (germline): ENHRY, SYGVKD. The DNA for the CDR3 is TGTGCCATCTTTGAGTCGTGGGCAGATTCGAACGAGCAGTACTTC. The encoded protein is CAIFESWADSNEQYF.

CDR3 bases: TGTGCCAGTAGTATAGTGGGCCGCTACGAGCAGTACTTC. This encodes CASSIVGRYEQYF. This chain connects TRBV19 to TRBJ2-7; D gene uncertain. This CDR3 spans 13 amino acids. V lost 1 base, J lost 3 bases, and 7 bases lay in between. Germline-derived CDR1 and CDR2 are LNHDA and SQIVND (reference sequence).

The rearrangement links TRBV7-3 to TRBJ2-1; TRBD2 aligns across 9 bases. In germline, CDR1 is SGHTA, CDR2 FQGTGA. The CDR3 has 15 residues. After removal of 3 bases from V and 6 bases from J, the junction contained 6 bases not matched to a gene. CDR3 residues: CASSFRAGGINEQFF. The CDR3 nucleotides are TGTGCCAGCAGCTTCCGGGCGGGGGGGATCAATGAGCAGTTCTTC. The entire variable domain, with the rest obtained from reference TRBV7-3 and TRBJ2-1, is as follows: GAGVSQTPSNKVTEKGKYVELRCDPISGHTALYWYRQSLGQGPEFLIYFQGTGAADDSGLPNDRFFAVRPEGSVSTLKIQRTERGDSAVYLCASSFRAGGINEQFFGPGTRLTVL.

Regarding this clonotype: Possible read error: a much larger clone is one base away. The V and J genes are TRBV7-2 and TRBJ1-2; D remains unclear. The CDR3 loop spans 16 amino acids. V was cut by 2 bases and J by 3 bases, with 16 bases left in between. The germline V gene has CDR1 SGHTA and CDR2 FQGNSA. The CDR3 is CASSLRGGYPHYGYTF. The CDR3 DNA reads TGTGCCAGCAGCTTACGAGGCGGTTATCCCCACTATGGCTACACCTTC.

The table lists this clonotype with many counts. The chain uses TRBV7-2 and TRBJ1-5; D perhaps matches TRBD1 (5 bases). Trimming removed 2 bases from V and 6 bases from J, with 8 bases in between. CDR3 length equals 13 residues. Germline V CDR1 and CDR2: SGHTA, FQGNSA. CDR3 nucleotides: TGTGCCAGCAGCTTAAAAGGGACTCAGCCCCAGCATTTT. Its protein product is CASSLKGTQPQHF.

The gene calls are TRBV4-2 and TRBJ1-2; D possibly corresponds to TRBD1 (5 bases). CDR1 is LGHNA and CDR2 is YNFKEQ in the germline V gene. The CDR3 runs 14 residues. Between the trimmed V and J ends, which lost 0 bases and 3 bases, there was a span of 8 bases. CDR3 protein: CASSQDQGYYGYTF. The CDR3 nucleotides read TGTGCCAGCAGCCAAGATCAGGGTTACTATGGCTACACCTTC.

This clonotype was observed a few times. As DNA, the CDR3 is TGCAGTGCTAGAGATTCGTTGGTCCACACTGGGGACACTGAAGCTTTCTTT. Translation: CSARDSLVHTGDTEAFF. The chain links TRBV20-1 to TRBJ1-1; no firm D call. In germline, CDR1 is DFQATT, CDR2 SNEGSKA (reference sequence). The CDR3 extends over 17 amino acids. The V gene lost 0 bases and the J gene lost 3 bases, with 20 bases spanning the gap.

About this clonotype: A much larger clone differs by one base, so this may be a read error. In this CDR3 the conserved last residue, phenylalanine or tryptophan, is missing, so a read error is likely. This chain uses TRBV7-9 with TRBJ2-1; a possible D gene is TRBD2 (7 bases). V shed 4 bases and J shed 9 bases, with 16 bases lying between them. The CDR3 runs 14 residues. The germline CDR1 and CDR2 sequences are SEHNR and FQNEAQ (reference sequence). The CDR3 sequence is CASSSPAGASEQFL. The CDR3 DNA sequence: TGTGCCAGCAGCTCCCCCGCGGGGGCCAGTGAGCAGTTCTTA.

This clonotype was detected ten times or more. The chain combines TRBV7-9 with TRBJ2-3, with 10 bases matching TRBD1. CDR1 is SEHNR and CDR2 is FQNEAQ in the germline V gene (reference sequence). The trim removed 4 bases at V and 3 bases at J, leaving 10 bases unmatched. The CDR3 has 17 amino acids. The CDR3 nucleotides read TGTGCCAGCAGCTCCGTACAGACAGGGGGCTCGACAGATACGCAGTATTTT. Encoded protein: CASSSVQTGGSTDTQYF. Drawing the rest from reference TRBV7-9 and TRBJ2-3, the complete variable domain is DTGVSQNPRHKITKRGQNVTFRCDPISEHNRLYWYRQTLGQGPEFLTYFQNEAQLEKSRLLSDRFSAERPKGSFSTLEIQRTEQGDSAMYLCASSSVQTGGSTDTQYFGPGTRLTVL.

There are many counts of this clonotype. The rearrangement joins TRBV7-8 to TRBJ1-4; TRBD1 is a possible D gene (5 bases). Trimming pared 5 bases from V and 7 bases from J, leaving 14 bases between. The CDR3 has 14 residues. The germline V gene has CDR1 SGHVS and CDR2 FQNEAQ. This CDR3 reads CASSSAGSPEKLFF. CDR3 coding DNA: TGTGCCAGCAGCAGCGCAGGGTCCCCTGAAAAACTGTTTTTT.

This clonotype was recorded a few times. The gene calls are TRBV20-1 and TRBJ2-7; D tentatively fits TRBD1 or TRBD2 (5 bases each). This CDR3 spans 13 amino acids. Germline CDR1 reads DFQATT; CDR2 reads SNEGSKA (reference sequence). Trimming shortened V by 5 bases and J by 3 bases, and 14 bases separated the two germline ends. The CDR3 coding sequence is TGCAGTGCTCCTTACCGGGACCTCTACGAGCAGTACTTC. Translated: CSAPYRDLYEQYF.

The chain combines TRBV5-1 with TRBJ1-1, with a tentative D call TRBD1 (5 bases). There are 18 residues in the CDR3. V shed 0 bases and J shed 1 base, with 19 bases lying between them. Germline CDR1 is SGHRS and CDR2 is YFSETQ. CDR3 DNA: TGCGCCAGCAGCTTGGTGGGTAGCTGGGGGGGGAGGAACACTGAAGCTTTCTTT. This sequence encodes CASSLVGSWGGRNTEAFF.

There are many counts of this clonotype. V gene TRBV28 combines with J gene TRBJ2-3; TRBD2 aligns across 7 bases. There are 16 residues in the CDR3. Per the germline V gene, CDR1 is MDHEN and CDR2 is SYDVKM. Trimming removed 3 bases from V and 3 bases from J; junction bases left unmatched: 9. For the CDR3, the DNA is TGTGCCAGCAGTTTTTCATCGCGGGAGCCTACAGATACGCAGTATTTT. Residues: CASSFSSREPTDTQYF.

This clonotype was detected ten times or more. At one end the junction does not follow the germline gene, possibly because of a read error. J is TRBJ1-6 and V is TRBV2; D is uncertain. The CDR3 contains 17 residues. Looked up from germline, CDR1 is SNHLY and CDR2 is FYNNEI. The CDR3 coding sequence is TGTGCCAGCAGAGAAGCTCCGCTGGGCCCCTATAATTCACCCCTCCACTTT. This sequence encodes CASREAPLGPYNSPLHF.

In its sample, this clonotype was seen a few times. The V call is TRBV6-5, the J call TRBJ1-1, with 9 bases aligning to TRBD1. V lost 6 bases and J lost 6; bases outside the gene matches: 5. In germline, CDR1 is MNHEY, CDR2 SVGAGI. This CDR3 contains 13 residues. In nucleotides, the CDR3 is TGTGCCAGCAGGGGACAGGGCATCGCTGAAGCTTTCTTT. Translating it yields CASRGQGIAEAFF.